The T cell receptor (beta chain) under discussion was sequenced for a study of blood T cell repertoires in COVID-19. Across the whole study: Nucleic acid was either cDNA or gDNA, and it came from T cells, B-cell-depleted T cells, or PBMCs.

The data were produced by immunoSEQ multiplex PCR, yet TCRdb's version contains in-frame clones alone and is incomplete. The table shows approximately 170,000 clones, with approximately 91% occurring only once. The V and J ends lost 5 bases and 5 bases respectively, with 18 bases between them. The CDR3 loop spans 15 amino acids. The germline V gene has CDR1 SGHVS and CDR2 FQNEAQ. The V call is TRBV7-8, the J call TRBJ2-5; D possibly corresponds to TRBD1 (7 bases). Material: peripheral blood. This TCR derives from a man in his late teens or twenties with COVID-19, enrolled during active disease. CDR3 nucleotide sequence: TGTGCCAGCAGCATACGACAGGGAGCGGGTGAGACCCAGTACTTC. This codes for CASSIRQGAGETQYF.